These 13 T cell receptor beta chains came from one sample sequenced in a study of T cell repertoires in cytomegalovirus infection. MiXCR was run by TCRdb on the reads, yielding one entry per CDR3 protein. Of hundreds of thousands of distinct CDR3 sequences detected, 30% to 40% appear once; the ten largest clones hold under 20%. These TCRs' antigens remain unknown. The input for sequencing was cultured PBMCs, taken from culture after CMV antigen stimulation. The origin of the receptors is a human donor in good health (CMV status not recorded). Some clones in this sample may be carry-over from other donors' samples.

This clonotype has a handful of counts. This chain joins TRBV20-1 and TRBJ2-1; D unresolved. Deletions cut 6 bases from V and 7 bases from J, with 16 bases between. Germline CDR1 DFQATT, CDR2 SNEGSKA (reference sequence). The CDR3 has 13 residues. The CDR3 reads CSANHPLVNEQFF. CDR3 coding DNA: TGCAGTGCCAACCACCCCCTGGTAAATGAGCAGTTCTTC.

This clonotype was picked up a small number of times. This chain links TRBV29-1 with TRBJ1-1, with 8 bases lining up with TRBD1. The CDR3 length is 14 residues. Trimming took 4 bases from V and 5 from J; bases not matched to a gene: 9. Germline V CDR1 and CDR2: SQVTM, ANQGSEA. CDR3 sequence: CSVVVTGGWTEAFF. CDR3 in DNA: TGCAGCGTTGTGGTCACAGGGGGATGGACTGAAGCTTTCTTT.

At least ten counts were recorded for this clonotype. The J gene is TRBJ2-6, the V gene TRBV6-6; D is unresolved. The length of the CDR3 is 16 residues. Between the trimmed V and J ends, which lost 1 base and 0 bases, there was a span of 7 bases. Germline V gives CDR1 MNHNY, CDR2 SVGAGI (reference sequence). CDR3 DNA: TGTGCCAGCAGTTACTTCCGCCTCTCTGGGGCCAACGTCCTGACTTTC. It translates to CASSYFRLSGANVLTF.

The chain recombines TRBV11-3 with TRBJ2-1; D gene ambiguous. The V end was cut by 1 base, the J end by 2 bases, with 12 bases between. This CDR3 spans 16 amino acids. Looked up from germline, CDR1 is SGHNT and CDR2 is YENEEA. The CDR3 sequence is CASSLVSGFAYNEQFF. The CDR3 DNA follows: TGTGCCAGCAGCTTAGTCTCCGGGTTTGCCTACAATGAGCAGTTCTTC. Variable domain in full (rest from reference TRBV11-3 and TRBJ2-1): EAGVVQSPRYKIIEKKQPVAFWCNPISGHNTLYWYLQNLGQGPELLIRYENEEAVDDSQLPKDRFSAERLKGVDSTLKIQPAELGDSAVYLCASSLVSGFAYNEQFFGPGTRLTVL.

The rearrangement links TRBV19 to TRBJ2-2, with 8 bases identical to TRBD2. The CDR3 has 16 amino acids. From germline, CDR1 is LNHDA and CDR2 SQIVND (reference sequence). V was pared by 5 bases and J by 3 bases, with 8 bases of the junction left unmatched. The CDR3 is CASSQREGLDTGELFF. CDR3 coding DNA: TGTGCCAGTAGTCAACGGGAGGGCCTTGACACCGGGGAGCTGTTTTTT.

There are a few counts of this clonotype. The chain has TRBV6-6 and TRBJ2-1; 14 nucleotides align to TRBD2. V lost 4 bases to trimming and J lost 9 bases; unmatched junction nucleotides: 5. CDR1 is MNHNY, CDR2 SVGAGI, per germline (reference sequence). The CDR3 totals 15 residues. The CDR3 DNA sequence: TGTGCCAGCAGTTGGGGGACTAGCGGGAGTACTGAGCAGTTCTTC. Protein: CASSWGTSGSTEQFF.

This clonotype turned up a few times. The V and J genes are TRBV7-2 and TRBJ1-5, with D perhaps TRBD1 (6 bases). The CDR3 sequence is 15 residues long. Looked up from germline, CDR1 is SGHTA and CDR2 is FQGNSA. V lost 2 bases and J 3 bases, leaving 11 bases between the germline ends. CDR3 in DNA: TGTGCCAGCAGCTTACAAGGGGGGGCCAATCAGCCCCAGCATTTT. It specifies CASSLQGGANQPQHF.

This chain joins TRBV14 and TRBJ2-2; TRBD2 agrees at 13 bases. The germline gives CDR1 SGHDN, CDR2 FVKESK. This CDR3 comprises 15 residues. The V gene end was trimmed by 5 bases and the J gene end by 11 bases; junction bases not matched to a gene: 8. The CDR3 here is CASSTRGTSGIELFF. In nucleotides, the CDR3 is TGTGCCAGCAGCACGCGGGGGACTAGCGGGATCGAGCTGTTTTTT.

The rearrangement links TRBV4-1 to TRBJ2-1; D unresolved. Germline V gene sequence: CDR1 MGHRA, CDR2 YSYEKL. The CDR3 is 16 residues long. Trimming took off 0 bases at V and 1 base at J, with 10 bases between the two ends. As DNA, the CDR3 is TGCGCCAGCAGCCAAGAGCCCACCTTGTCCTACAATGAGCAGTTCTTC. Its protein product is CASSQEPTLSYNEQFF.

This clonotype was seen only a few times. The V gene is TRBV7-9, the J gene TRBJ2-7; D possibly uses TRBD1 or TRBD2 (6 bases each). CDR3 length: 15 residues. The V gene's germline CDR1 is SEHNR and CDR2 FQNEAQ (reference sequence). V was trimmed by 5 bases and J by 7 bases, leaving 21 bases between them. The CDR3 nucleotides are TGTGCCAGCAGCAAAGTGGGGGGCGCTGAGCGGGAGCAGTACTTC. Translation gives CASSKVGGAEREQYF.

This clonotype was recorded a few times. J is TRBJ2-1 and V is TRBV28; possibly TRBD1 for D (6 bases). This CDR3 contains 16 residues. Germline CDR1 is MDHEN and CDR2 is SYDVKM. The germline V and J ends were trimmed by 5 bases and 4 bases, with 18 bases remaining between them. DNA of the CDR3: TGTGCCAGCAGTCCAAGAACAGGGCCCCCTTACAATGAGCAGTTCTTC. Protein product: CASSPRTGPPYNEQFF.

This clonotype showed up just a few times. This rearrangement joins TRBV27 to TRBJ2-7; D assignment may be TRBD1 or TRBD2 (5 bases each). V lost 6 bases, J lost 2 bases, and 11 bases lay in between. CDR1 and CDR2 from the germline V gene are MNHEY and SMNVEV (reference sequence). CDR3 length: 13 amino acids. Here the CDR3 reads CASRRDGTYEQYV. The CDR3 bases are TGTGCCAGCAGGAGGGACGGAACCTACGAGCAGTACGTC.

The CDR3 spells CASSLEAGVYNEQFF. The CDR3 DNA is TGTGCCAGCAGCTTGGAGGCGGGAGTCTACAATGAGCAGTTCTTC. The chain employs TRBV5-6 and TRBJ2-1; 7 nucleotides line up with TRBD2. CDR3 length: 15 residues. Germline assignment: CDR1 SGHDT and CDR2 YYEEEE. V lost 0 bases and J lost 3; bases outside the gene matches: 3.